Below, 17 T cell receptor beta chains from the same sample are listed, as sequenced in a study of cytomegalovirus exposure and HLA in healthy donors. The PCR was carried out with 60 Vbeta primers and 13 Jbeta primers. The protocol was immunoSEQ multiplex PCR, while the TCRdb copy is restricted to in-frame clones and leaves out a portion. The profile covers roughly 150,000 clones, with 75% appearing a single time and roughly 1.4% taken by the ten largest. The material sequenced was PBMCs. The receptors shown here come from a man aged 18-30 years in good health and CMV-seronegative.

The rearrangement uses TRBV30 and TRBJ2-7; 7 positions match TRBD2. Germline V gene data show CDR1 as GTSNPN and CDR2 as SVGIG (reference sequence). J gave up 6 bases and V 2 bases, and 1 base lay outside the gene matches. CDR3 length equals 11 residues. As DNA, the CDR3 is TGTGCCTGGAGTTCTAGCGGCGAGCAGTACTTC. Residues: CAWSSSGEQYF. The entire variable domain, with the rest obtained from reference TRBV30 and TRBJ2-7, is as follows: SQTIHQWPATLVQPVGSPLSLECTVEGTSNPNLYWYRQAAGRGLQLLFYSVGIGQISSEVPQNLSASRPQDRQFILSSKKLLLSDSGFYLCAWSSSGEQYFGPGTRLTVT.

The chain combines TRBV6-6 with TRBJ2-7; D is perhaps TRBD2 (5 bases). The CDR3 contains 16 residues. The ends were cut back, 2 bases at V and 3 bases at J, with 17 bases in the middle. The germline V gene encodes CDR1 MNHNY and CDR2 SVGAGI (reference sequence). CDR3 sequence (DNA): TGTGCCAGCAGTTACCCCCCGGGGTGGGAGATCTACGAGCAGTACTTC. Its translation is CASSYPPGWEIYEQYF.

The genes are TRBV6-5 and TRBJ2-1, with 8 bases fitting TRBD1. Trimming at V came to 5 bases and at J to 3 bases, leaving 6 bases not matched to a gene. This CDR3 is built from 15 residues. Per the germline V gene, CDR1 is MNHEY and CDR2 is SVGAGI. The CDR3 region is CASSPGTGDYNEQFF. The DNA for the CDR3 is TGTGCCAGCAGTCCCGGGACAGGAGACTACAATGAGCAGTTCTTC.

This clone was counted between two and nine times. The gene calls are TRBV12-5 and TRBJ2-1; D perhaps matches TRBD2 (5 bases). The CDR3 runs 20 residues. The germline CDR1 and CDR2 sequences are LGHNT and FRNRAP. V lost 5 bases and J 0 bases, leaving 26 bases between the germline ends. CDR3 nucleotides: TGTGCTAGTGGTCCCATATCCCCTAGGGAGCCTAGATACTCCTACAATGAGCAGTTCTTC. Translated: CASGPISPREPRYSYNEQFF.

The chain couples TRBV7-2 to TRBJ2-1; 11 nucleotides agree with TRBD2. V lost 8 bases and J lost 7; bases outside the gene matches: 13. This CDR3 has 16 amino acids. Germline-derived CDR1 and CDR2 are SGHTA and FQGNSA. CDR3: CASGFRTSGSANEQFF. Written as DNA, the CDR3 is TGTGCCAGCGGATTCCGTACTAGCGGGAGTGCGAATGAGCAGTTCTTC.

This clone was seen once. At one of its ends the junction is not consistent with the germline gene, which may arise from a read error. The J gene is TRBJ1-5, the V gene TRBV20-1; D is uncertain. CDR3 length: 8 residues. In germline, CDR1 is DFQATT, CDR2 SNEGSKA (reference sequence). Here the CDR3 reads CSAGYLSW. Here the CDR3 DNA reads TGCAGTGCTGGTTACCTCAGTTGG.

V usage is TRBV27 and J usage is TRBJ2-7, with 9 bases identical to TRBD2. This CDR3 spans 14 amino acids. The germline gives CDR1 MNHEY, CDR2 SMNVEV (reference sequence). J lost 3 bases, V lost 6 bases, and 6 bases had no gene match. CDR3: CASRPGLALYEQYF. In nucleotides, the CDR3 is TGTGCCAGCAGACCGGGACTAGCCCTCTACGAGCAGTACTTC.

The V gene is TRBV9, the J gene TRBJ2-1; D is perhaps TRBD1 (6 bases). The V gene lost 7 bases and the J gene lost 9 bases, with 11 bases spanning the gap. Germline assignment: CDR1 SGDLS and CDR2 YYNGEE. The CDR3 runs to 11 residues. The CDR3 region is CASGWGLEQFF. CDR3 sequence (DNA): TGTGCCAGCGGTTGGGGGCTTGAGCAGTTCTTC.

The rearrangement links TRBV28 to TRBJ1-1, with 7 bases that match TRBD1. The CDR3 covers 17 residues. The junction had 17 bases not matched to a gene; V was cut back by 6 bases and J by 4 bases. Per the germline V gene, CDR1 is MDHEN and CDR2 is SYDVKM. This CDR3 reads CASSSEAQGTGATEAFF. CDR3 sequence (DNA): TGTGCCAGCAGCTCCGAAGCGCAGGGAACAGGGGCCACTGAAGCTTTCTTT.

V usage is TRBV11-2 and J usage is TRBJ1-1; D perhaps matches TRBD1 (5 bases). V was shortened by 1 base and J by 5 bases, with 11 bases between the two germline ends. CDR1 is SGHAT, CDR2 FQNNGV, per germline. The CDR3 loop spans 14 amino acids. CDR3 sequence: CASSLGGDRTEAFF. The CDR3 DNA reads TGTGCCAGCAGCTTAGGGGGGGACCGTACTGAAGCTTTCTTT. Complete variable domain (other parts from reference TRBV11-2 and TRBJ1-1): EAGVAQSPRYKIIEKRQSVAFWCNPISGHATLYWYQQILGQGPKLLIQFQNNGVVDDSQLPKDRFSAERLKGVDSTLKIQPAKLEDSAVYLCASSLGGDRTEAFFGQGTRLTVV.

V and J are TRBV5-1 and TRBJ2-1, with 9 bases fitting TRBD2. This CDR3 is 20 amino acids long. With V trimmed by 0 bases and J by 10 bases, 23 bases remained unmatched. CDR1 and CDR2 from the germline V gene are SGHRS and YFSETQ. CDR3 loop: CASSLGNRFRQREEGGEQFF. The CDR3, as DNA: TGCGCCAGCAGCTTGGGGAACCGTTTTCGCCAGCGGGAGGAAGGGGGCGAGCAGTTCTTC. The full variable domain, its missing parts supplied by reference TRBV5-1 and TRBJ2-1, is KAGVTQTPRYLIKTRGQQVTLSCSPISGHRSVSWYQQTPGQGLQFLFEYFSETQRNKGNFPGRFSGRQFSNSRSEMNVSTLELGDSALYLCASSLGNRFRQREEGGEQFFGPGTRLTVL.

The chain couples TRBV13 to TRBJ2-1; TRBD2 might be the D (5 bases). V was cut by 0 bases and J by 4 bases, with 13 bases left in between. CDR3 size: 16 residues. Germline CDR1 is PRHDT and CDR2 is FYEKMQ (reference sequence). The CDR3 protein is CASSLGNRAEYNEQFF. The DNA of the CDR3 is TGTGCCAGCAGCTTAGGAAATAGAGCGGAGTACAATGAGCAGTTCTTC.

The chain recombines TRBV27 with TRBJ2-5; TRBD1 might be the D (5 bases). Near its end, the DNA agrees better with TRBJ2-7, so the J call may be wrong. There are 14 residues in the CDR3. CDR1 is MNHEY and CDR2 is SMNVEV in the germline V gene (reference sequence). CDR3 DNA: TGTGCCAGCAGTTTAATAGACAGAACCTACGAGCAGTACTTC. Amino acids: CASSLIDRTYEQYF.

V is TRBV28 and J is TRBJ2-4, with D hard to call. Germline V gene sequence: CDR1 MDHEN, CDR2 SYDVKM. V was pared by 7 bases and J by 6 bases, with 19 bases between. The CDR3 length is 15 residues. The DNA for the CDR3 is TGTGCCAGCACCCCCATGGGCTTGGGTGGAAACATTCAGTACTTC. Translating gives CASTPMGLGGNIQYF.

The chain recombines TRBV6-6 with TRBJ2-7; D perhaps matches TRBD1 (6 bases). Trimming removed 2 bases from V and 3 bases from J, with 17 bases in between. Germline V CDR1 and CDR2: MNHNY, SVGAGI (reference sequence). This CDR3 spans 16 amino acids. The CDR3 DNA is TGTGCCAGCAGTTACGCGGCAGGGGATGGGTACTACGAGCAGTACTTC. Translated, it gives CASSYAAGDGYYEQYF.

V gene TRBV5-1 combines with J gene TRBJ2-1; D not resolved. This CDR3 region has 11 residues. CDR1 and CDR2 (germline): SGHRS, YFSETQ. Trimming removed 4 bases from V and 9 bases from J, with 8 bases in between. CDR3 in amino acids: CASSLRSEQFF. CDR3 nucleotides: TGCGCCAGCAGCCTTCGCAGTGAGCAGTTCTTC.

V and J are TRBV5-1 and TRBJ2-1, with 9 bases lining up with TRBD1. The CDR3 has 15 residues. V shed 4 bases, J shed 7 bases, and the junction held 9 bases outside the gene matches. In germline, CDR1 is SGHRS, CDR2 YFSETQ. The CDR3 DNA sequence: TGCGCCAGCAGCCTGGGGACAGGGCGAAGGAATGAGCAGTTCTTC. Translating gives CASSLGTGRRNEQFF.